The 2 T cell receptor beta chains listed next were all sequenced from one sample in a study of T-cell memory formation after mild COVID-19. Via MiXCR, TCRdb re-called the 5' RACE reads, giving one row per CDR3 protein. The sample holds 400,000 or so distinct CDR3 sequences; about 20% are singletons and the top ten take 8.4%. The specimen sequenced was PBMCs or a T cell subset sorted from them (not recorded which). These receptors were obtained from an adult woman who had mild COVID-19 (a few samples of this study predate the infection). Cell type and time point are not known.

The chain carries TRBV7-3 and TRBJ1-6, with TRBD1 identical over 7 bases. Looked up from germline, CDR1 is SGHTA and CDR2 is FQGTGA. The J segment lost 9 bases and the V segment lost 7 bases, leaving 9 bases of the junction unmatched. This CDR3 spans 14 amino acids. The CDR3 reads CASTDRAGGSPLHF. The CDR3 nucleotides are TGTGCCAGCACCGACAGGGCCGGGGGTTCACCCCTCCACTTT.

There are many counts of this clonotype. The V gene is TRBV3-1, the J gene TRBJ1-3, with D perhaps matching TRBD1 (6 bases). This CDR3 is built from 17 residues. Trimming left V 4 bases short and J 2 bases short, with 18 bases between. Germline V gene lookup returns CDR1 LGHDT and CDR2 YNNKEL (reference sequence). The chain's CDR3 is CASSPNAGRDTGNTIYF. The CDR3 DNA is TGTGCCAGCAGCCCTAATGCCGGCCGGGACACTGGAAACACCATATATTTT.